The clone carrying this TCR beta chain has more than one count but fewer than ten. Its target is not known. The data derive from a study of beta chain features in type 1 diabetes. Study background: Cell yields, gender and age were comparable in patients and healthy donors. Findings and limits, study-wide: In every one of the four CD4+ subsets, TCRB CDR3s were moderately but significantly shorter in Type 1 diabetes patients. Naive, central memory and Treg TCRB repertoires appeared more alike in patients than in healthy donors.

The entirety of the isolated RNA underwent reverse transcription, so expressed TCRB transcripts were sequenced. Using immunoSEQ multiplex PCR, the repertoire was profiled, and TCRdb retains in-frame clones only, with some absent. Of about 740,000 clones listed, roughly 13% are singletons. CD4+ naive, central memory, regulatory and stem cell-like memory subsets were isolated by sorting on CD45RO/CCR7/CD25/CD127/CD95/CD27. In germline, CDR1 is SGHDN, CDR2 FVKESK. The CDR3 sequence is 14 residues long. V lost 1 base, J lost 1 base, and 7 bases lay in between. This TCR derives from a man aged 18 to 30 with type 1 diabetes. The sequenced sample consisted of naive CD4+ T cells from blood. V gene TRBV14 combines with J gene TRBJ2-5; D is ambiguous. DNA for the CDR3: TGTGCCAGCAGCCAAGGCCCCGGCCAAGAGACCCAGTACTTC. Encoded protein: CASSQGPGQETQYF.